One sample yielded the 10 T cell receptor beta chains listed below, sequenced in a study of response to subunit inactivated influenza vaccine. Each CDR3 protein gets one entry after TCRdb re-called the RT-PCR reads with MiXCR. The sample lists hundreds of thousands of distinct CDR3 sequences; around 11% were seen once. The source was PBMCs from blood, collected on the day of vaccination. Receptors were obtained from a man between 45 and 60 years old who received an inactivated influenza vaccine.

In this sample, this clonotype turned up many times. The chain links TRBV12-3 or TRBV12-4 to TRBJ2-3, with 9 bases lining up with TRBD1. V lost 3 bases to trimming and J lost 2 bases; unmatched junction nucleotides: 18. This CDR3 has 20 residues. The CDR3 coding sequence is TGTGCCAGCAGTTTGTATGGACAGGGGCACCCGAGCCCCTACACAGATACGCAGTATTTT. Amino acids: CASSLYGQGHPSPYTDTQYF.

The DNA of the CDR3 is TGCGCCAGCAGCGCAAACAGAGCAACTAATGAAAAACTGTTTTTT. It yields the protein CASSANRATNEKLFF. V is TRBV5-1 and J is TRBJ1-4; D remains unclear. Germline assignment: CDR1 SGHRS and CDR2 YFSETQ. This CDR3 region has 15 residues. The V gene lost 4 bases and the J gene lost 0 bases, with 10 bases spanning the gap.

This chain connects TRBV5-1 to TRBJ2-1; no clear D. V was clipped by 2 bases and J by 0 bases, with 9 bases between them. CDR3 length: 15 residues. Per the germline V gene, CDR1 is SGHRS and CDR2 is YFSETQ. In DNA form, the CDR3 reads TGCGCCAGCAGCTTCGAGGATTTCTCCTACAATGAGCAGTTCTTC. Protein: CASSFEDFSYNEQFF. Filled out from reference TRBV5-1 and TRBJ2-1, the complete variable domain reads KAGVTQTPRYLIKTRGQQVTLSCSPISGHRSVSWYQQTPGQGLQFLFEYFSETQRNKGNFPGRFSGRQFSNSRSEMNVSTLELGDSALYLCASSFEDFSYNEQFFGPGTRLTVL.

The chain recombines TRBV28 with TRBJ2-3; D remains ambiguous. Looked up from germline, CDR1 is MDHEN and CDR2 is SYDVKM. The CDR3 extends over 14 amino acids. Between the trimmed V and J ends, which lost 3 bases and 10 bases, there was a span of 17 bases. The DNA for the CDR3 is TGTGCCAGCAGTTTTTCCCCCGGTCTATACGCGCAGTATTTT. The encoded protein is CASSFSPGLYAQYF.

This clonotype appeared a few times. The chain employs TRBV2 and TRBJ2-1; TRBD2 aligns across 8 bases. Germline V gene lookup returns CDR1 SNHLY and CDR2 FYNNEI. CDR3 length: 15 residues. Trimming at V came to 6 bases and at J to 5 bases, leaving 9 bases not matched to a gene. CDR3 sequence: CASRRDRGGNNEQFF. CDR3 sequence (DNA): TGTGCCAGCAGGAGGGATCGGGGGGGAAACAATGAGCAGTTCTTC.

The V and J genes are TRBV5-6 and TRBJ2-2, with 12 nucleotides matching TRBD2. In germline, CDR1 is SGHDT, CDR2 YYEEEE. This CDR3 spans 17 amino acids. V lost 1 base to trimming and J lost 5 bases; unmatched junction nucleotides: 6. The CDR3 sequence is CASSLSWTSGITGELFF. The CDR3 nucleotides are TGTGCCAGCAGCTTGAGTTGGACTAGCGGGATTACCGGGGAGCTGTTTTTT.

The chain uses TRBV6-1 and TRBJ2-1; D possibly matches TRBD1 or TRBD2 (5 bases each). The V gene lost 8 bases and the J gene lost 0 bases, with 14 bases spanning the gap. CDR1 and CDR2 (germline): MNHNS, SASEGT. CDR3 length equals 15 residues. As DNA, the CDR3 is TGTGCCAGCCGCTTAGAGGGGAGCTCCTACAATGAGCAGTTCTTC. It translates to CASRLEGSSYNEQFF.

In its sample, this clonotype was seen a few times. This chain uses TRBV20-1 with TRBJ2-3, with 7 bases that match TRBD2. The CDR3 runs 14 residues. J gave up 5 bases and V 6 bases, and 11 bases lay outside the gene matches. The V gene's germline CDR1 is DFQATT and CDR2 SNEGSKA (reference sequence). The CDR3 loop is CSAQMGGREDTQYF. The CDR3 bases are TGCAGTGCCCAGATGGGAGGGAGAGAAGATACGCAGTATTTT.

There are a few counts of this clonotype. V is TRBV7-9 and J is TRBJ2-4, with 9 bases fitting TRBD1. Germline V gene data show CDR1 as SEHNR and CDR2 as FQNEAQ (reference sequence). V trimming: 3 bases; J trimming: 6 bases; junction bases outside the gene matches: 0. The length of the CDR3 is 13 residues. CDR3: CASSLGQGNIQYF. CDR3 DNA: TGTGCCAGCAGCTTGGGACAGGGAAACATTCAGTACTTC. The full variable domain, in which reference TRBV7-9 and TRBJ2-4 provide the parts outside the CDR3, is DTGVSQNPRHKITKRGQNVTFRCDPISEHNRLYWYRQTLGQGPEFLTYFQNEAQLEKSRLLSDRFSAERPKGSFSTLEIQRTEQGDSAMYLCASSLGQGNIQYFGAGTRLSVL.

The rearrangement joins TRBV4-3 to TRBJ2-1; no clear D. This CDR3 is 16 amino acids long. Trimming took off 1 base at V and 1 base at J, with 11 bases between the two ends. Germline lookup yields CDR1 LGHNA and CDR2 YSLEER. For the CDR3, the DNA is TGCGCCAGCAGCCAAGCAGCAATGGGGTCCTACAATGAGCAGTTCTTC. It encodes CASSQAAMGSYNEQFF.